These 20 T cell receptor beta chains were sequenced from one sample in a study of T cells in Graves' hyperthyroidism and ophthalmopathy. Amplification of TCR beta CDR3 regions was performed using RNA transcripts as template. HTBI primers were employed in a first-round RT-PCR of the TCR CDR3. TCRdb processed the multiplex PCR reads anew with MiXCR; each CDR3 protein has one entry. This sample yields about 400,000 distinct CDR3 sequences, of which around 14% are seen a single time; 13% to 15% belongs to the top ten. The sample taken for sequencing was blood. These receptor sequences come from a woman younger than 35 with Graves' hyperthyroidism.

The chain has TRBV6-2 or TRBV6-3 and TRBJ1-4; D remains unclear. With 7 bases removed from V and 9 bases from J, the gap between germline ends came to 15 bases. The CDR3 has 13 amino acids. CDR1 and CDR2 (germline): MNHEY, SVGEGT. The CDR3: CASNKPLQKKLFF. The CDR3 DNA is TGTGCCAGCAATAAACCTCTCCAGAAAAAACTGTTTTTT.

Remarks on this clonotype: Because it lacks the conserved phenylalanine or tryptophan at the end, this CDR3 is likely a read error. The chain carries TRBV19 and TRBJ1-5; TRBD1 is a possible D gene (6 bases). The CDR3 has 15 residues. Per germline, CDR1 LNHDA and CDR2 SQIVND (reference sequence). V lost 3 bases to trimming and J lost 2 bases, with 11 bases between them. CDR3 in DNA: TGTGCCAGTAGTATTCGGGGGGCTGGCAATCAGCCCCAGCATTCT. It encodes CASSIRGAGNQPQHS.

The rearrangement uses TRBV19 and TRBJ2-1, with D uncertain. This CDR3 has 14 residues. Trimming removed 0 bases at V and 8 bases at J, with 11 bases between. Germline V gene sequence: CDR1 LNHDA, CDR2 SQIVND (reference sequence). The CDR3 sequence: CASSIETLVDEQFF. DNA of the CDR3: TGTGCCAGTAGTATAGAAACCTTGGTAGATGAGCAGTTCTTC.

This chain joins TRBV6-1 and TRBJ1-6, with 9 bases fitting TRBD1. V was pared by 5 bases and J by 9 bases, with 8 bases of the junction left unmatched. The CDR3 runs to 15 residues. Germline V gene data show CDR1 as MNHNS and CDR2 as SASEGT. Here the CDR3 reads CASSTLETGGSPLHF. The CDR3 coding sequence is TGTGCCAGCAGTACCCTAGAGACAGGGGGTTCACCCCTCCACTTT.

This clonotype came up many times. The chain links TRBV6-1 to TRBJ2-1; 12 nucleotides agree with TRBD2. Unmatched junction bases numbered 21, after V lost 5 bases and J lost 10 bases. The CDR3 covers 19 residues. Germline V CDR1 and CDR2: MNHNS, SASEGT. CDR3 DNA sequence: TGTGCCAGCAGTCCTCTAGCGGGGGGGCCGAGTGGATCAGGTAAAGAGCAGTTCTTC. Translating it yields CASSPLAGGPSGSGKEQFF.

This clonotype was counted at least ten times. V gene TRBV12-3 or TRBV12-4 combines with J gene TRBJ1-1; no firm D call. This CDR3 has 14 residues. Deletions cut 3 bases from V and 1 base from J, with 9 bases between. The CDR3 DNA follows: TGTGCCAGCAGTTTCCTGGCCACGAACACTGAAGCTTTCTTT. This encodes CASSFLATNTEAFF.

This clonotype occurred many times. The DNA is omitted, as the CDR3 cannot be located on it reliably, and the CDR3 follows TCRdb's listing. The chain is built from TRBV12-3 or TRBV12-4 and TRBJ2-7; TRBD1 is taken as the D call from the table, unchecked against the DNA. The CDR3 has 14 amino acids, counting both end residues. This CDR3 is CASSFGTGAGEQYF.

Ten or more counts support this clonotype. The chain links TRBV2 to TRBJ1-5; no reliable D call. Trimming left V 3 bases short and J 7 bases short, with 7 bases between. This CDR3 has 12 residues. Germline V gene data show CDR1 as SNHLY and CDR2 as FYNNEI. The CDR3 DNA reads TGTGCCAGCAGTGATATGCAACAGCCCCAGCATTTT. Translation: CASSDMQQPQHF.

This chain links TRBV20-1 with TRBJ2-4; D could derive from TRBD1 or TRBD2 (5 bases each). The CDR3 is 15 residues long. Trimming took off 5 bases at V and 1 base at J, with 15 bases between the two ends. The germline V gene encodes CDR1 DFQATT and CDR2 SNEGSKA (reference sequence). In nucleotides, the CDR3 is TGCAGTGCTCCAAATACCGGGACCGCCAAAAACATTCAGTACTTC. This encodes CSAPNTGTAKNIQYF.

At least ten counts were recorded for this clonotype. An end of the junction does not agree with germline; a read error may underlie this. J is TRBJ2-3 and V is TRBV3-1; a possible D gene is TRBD1 (6 bases). Germline CDR1 LGHDT, CDR2 YNNKEL (reference sequence). The CDR3 length is 15 residues. In DNA form, the CDR3 reads TGTGCCAGCAGCCGCAATAGGGACACCACAAATACGCAGTATTTT. Translated, it gives CASSRNRDTTNTQYF.

The rearrangement uses TRBV7-3 and TRBJ1-1; D is undetermined. This CDR3 is built from 13 residues. Per the germline V gene, CDR1 is SGHTA and CDR2 is FQGTGA. Trimming took off 3 bases at V and 0 bases at J, with 5 bases between the two ends. CDR3 nucleotides: TGTGCCAGCAGCTTTGCAGTGAACACTGAAGCTTTCTTT. Residues: CASSFAVNTEAFF.

In its sample, this clonotype was seen many times. The chain employs TRBV20-1 and TRBJ1-1; 11 nucleotides align to TRBD1. After removal of 5 bases from V and 7 bases from J, the junction contained 12 bases not matched to a gene. Per germline, CDR1 DFQATT and CDR2 SNEGSKA (reference sequence). This CDR3 is 15 amino acids long. For the CDR3, the DNA is TGCAGTGCTGGGAGGGGACAGGGGGTGGGAGATGAAGCTTTCTTT. It specifies CSAGRGQGVGDEAFF.

A remark on this clonotype: A much larger clone is a single base away; this may be a read error. This chain links TRBV27 with TRBJ1-1; D call uncertain. Germline CDR1 is MNHEY and CDR2 is SMNVEV (reference sequence). The CDR3 spans 16 residues. V was cut by 5 bases and J by 1 base, with 17 bases left in between. CDR3 region: CASSQIISDENTEAFF. The CDR3 DNA sequence: TGTGCCAGCAGTCAGATTATATCCGACGAGAACACTGAAGCTTTCTTT.

Ten or more counts support this clonotype. V usage is TRBV2 and J usage is TRBJ2-3; 7 nucleotides align to TRBD1. J gave up 2 bases and V 7 bases, and 6 bases lay outside the gene matches. The CDR3 extends over 14 amino acids. The germline CDR1 and CDR2 sequences are SNHLY and FYNNEI. The CDR3 nucleotides read TGTGCCAGCACCCTGGGACAGAACACAGATACGCAGTATTTT. Protein sequence: CASTLGQNTDTQYF. The entire variable domain, with the rest obtained from reference TRBV2 and TRBJ2-3, is as follows: EPEVTQTPSHQVTQMGQEVILRCVPISNHLYFYWYRQILGQKVEFLVSFYNNEISEKSEIFDDQFSVERPDGSNFTLKIRSTKLEDSAMYFCASTLGQNTDTQYFGPGTRLTVL.

The rearrangement uses TRBV2 and TRBJ2-1; TRBD2 matches at 7 bases. Per germline, CDR1 SNHLY and CDR2 FYNNEI. This CDR3 region has 14 residues. V gave up 4 bases and J gave up 11 bases; unmatched junction bases: 11. Written as DNA, the CDR3 is TGTGCCAGCAGTGCGCGGGAGACAGACCTAAAGCAGTTCTTC. The encoded protein is CASSARETDLKQFF.

V gene TRBV9 combines with J gene TRBJ2-5; D is uncertain. The CDR3 sequence is 15 residues long. Trimming removed 1 base at V and 5 bases at J, with 15 bases between. Per germline, CDR1 SGDLS and CDR2 YYNGEE. The CDR3 DNA follows: TGTGCCAGCAGCGTATTTATCGGACGGGCGGAGACCCAGTACTTC. This codes for CASSVFIGRAETQYF.

This clonotype has just a few counts. This chain connects TRBV20-1 to TRBJ2-5; 13 bases fit TRBD2. Germline V gene sequence: CDR1 DFQATT, CDR2 SNEGSKA (reference sequence). V trimming: 4 bases; J trimming: 2 bases; junction bases outside the gene matches: 10. This CDR3 has 17 amino acids. CDR3 loop: CSAKRLGTSGVQETQYF. CDR3 coding DNA: TGCAGTGCTAAAAGACTTGGGACTAGCGGGGTACAAGAGACCCAGTACTTC.

There are a few counts of this clonotype. This chain's CDR3 is CATSARDGDQPQHF. The CDR3 nucleotides are TGTGCCACCAGCGCCCGCGATGGGGATCAGCCCCAGCATTTT. The rearrangement links TRBV15 to TRBJ1-5; no clear D. The CDR3 spans 14 residues. From germline, CDR1 is LNHNV and CDR2 YYDKDF (reference sequence). V shed 5 bases and J shed 5 bases, with 13 bases lying between them.

This clonotype was seen a handful of times. The CDR3 region has the DNA TGTGCCGCCGGGGCCACCGATGAGGGGGAGCTGTTTTTT. Protein sequence: CAAGATDEGELFF. J is TRBJ2-2 and V is TRBV6-1; D is tentatively TRBD1 or TRBD2 (5 bases each). The CDR3 is 13 residues long. Germline V gene sequence: CDR1 MNHNS, CDR2 SASEGT. Trimming took off 11 bases at V and 8 bases at J, with 18 bases between the two ends.

This clonotype was counted between two and nine times. The genes are TRBV6-2 or TRBV6-3 and TRBJ2-1, with unresolved D. Trimming cost V 8 bases and J 8 bases, with 13 bases left between them. The CDR3 spans 12 residues. Germline CDR1 MNHEY, CDR2 SVGEGT. The CDR3 bases are TGTGCCAGCGGTCTGGTCCCACATGAGCAGTTCTTC. It translates to CASGLVPHEQFF.